This T cell receptor beta chain was recorded in a study of T cells after yellow fever vaccination. Overall study results and limits: Re-detected after boosting: most primary clones, more than 95% of CD4 and about 89% of CD8. Researchers report a weaker secondary response that nonetheless peaked faster, day 5 versus 15.

This clonotype was seen at least ten times. Its target is not known. The authors made TCR cDNA by 5'RACE template switching, adding a universal primer site and UMIs. TCRdb reprocessed the 5' RACE reads via MiXCR and lists one record per CDR3 protein. The sample consists of approximately 510,000 distinct CDR3 sequences, roughly 22% of them appearing once. Trimming stripped 5 bases from V and 3 bases from J, with 20 bases between. The CDR3 length is 17 residues. Per germline, CDR1 SGHTA and CDR2 FQGNSA. The J gene is TRBJ2-4, the V gene TRBV7-2; a weak D match, TRBD2 (5 bases). The sequence was collected from a man between 18 and 35 years old who received the YFV17D yellow fever vaccine. The specimen was PBMCs, collected roughly 23 days after the first yellow fever vaccination. The CDR3 DNA reads TGTGCCAGCAGCCCGCACTCCGGGAATTCGGGCAAAAACATTCAGTACTTC. Protein product: CASSPHSGNSGKNIQYF.